This T cell receptor (beta chain) comes out of a study of T cells in Graves' hyperthyroidism and ophthalmopathy. This clonotype came up many times. This CDR3 is built from 11 residues. Germline V gene sequence: CDR1 DFQATT, CDR2 SNEGSKA (reference sequence). Trimming took off 6 bases at V and 1 base at J, with 7 bases between the two ends. The TCR beta CDR3 regions underwent amplification using RNA transcripts as the source. During a first-round RT-PCR of the TCR CDR3, the HTBI primer set was used. From the multiplex PCR reads, TCRdb called clonotypes with MiXCR, one entry per CDR3 protein. Here the sample spans roughly 710,000 distinct CDR3 sequences, 30% to 40% being singletons.

The sequence derives from a woman between 40 and 55 years old with Graves' hyperthyroidism. The chain carries TRBV20-1 and TRBJ2-7; D not resolved. The specimen sequenced was blood. The DNA of the CDR3 is TGCAGTGCCCGCGGATCCTACGAGCAGTACTTC. It encodes CSARGSYEQYF.